Listed here are 16 T cell receptor beta chains from one sample, sequenced in a study of a mutant IDH1 vaccine in newly diagnosed glioma. Sequencing used immunoSEQ multiplex PCR; TCRdb keeps in-frame clones, though not all of them. Among over 45,000 clones, about 80% were seen once, and the ten largest hold about 7.7%. Their target antigens are unknown. As for time point: week 5, during vaccination. The content of each vaccine dose was 300 ug of mutant IDH1 20-mer peptide, and topical imiquimod accompanied it. The sequenced sample was PBMCs, obtained from a glioma patient whose treatment included an IDH1 peptide vaccine. These TCRs come from a woman in her fifties or sixties with glioma.

The chain has TRBV27 and TRBJ2-2, with 8 nucleotides matching TRBD1. The CDR3 runs to 17 residues. Per germline, CDR1 MNHEY and CDR2 SMNVEV (reference sequence). The V gene end was trimmed by 6 bases and the J gene end by 2 bases; junction bases not matched to a gene: 11. CDR3 nucleotide sequence: TGTGCCAGCAGGAGAGGACAGGGTCTGGGAAACACCGGGGAGCTGTTTTTT. This gives the protein CASRRGQGLGNTGELFF.

This chain connects TRBV4-2 to TRBJ1-6; a possible D gene is TRBD1 (5 bases). The CDR3 runs to 16 residues. V shed 0 bases and J shed 6 bases, with 12 bases lying between them. Germline CDR1 LGHNA, CDR2 YNFKEQ. The CDR3 loop is CASSQDIGEFNSPLHF. The CDR3 DNA reads TGTGCCAGCAGCCAAGATATAGGGGAGTTTAATTCACCCCTCCACTTT.

V usage is TRBV19 and J usage is TRBJ1-4; the D is unclear. Looked up from germline, CDR1 is LNHDA and CDR2 is SQIVND (reference sequence). Trimming left V 3 bases short and J 7 bases short, with 12 bases between. The CDR3 runs 14 residues. The CDR3 loop reads CASSIVTDSEKLFF. The CDR3 DNA follows: TGTGCCAGTAGTATTGTCACGGATAGTGAAAAACTGTTTTTT.

This sequence joins TRBV2 and TRBJ1-2; 7 bases map to TRBD1. Germline V gene data show CDR1 as SNHLY and CDR2 as FYNNEI. This CDR3 has 17 residues. The V and J ends lost 6 bases and 2 bases, in that order; junction bases with no gene match: 15. CDR3 amino acids: CASRPFHQGQTNYGYTF. The CDR3 region has the DNA TGTGCCAGCAGACCTTTCCATCAGGGACAGACGAACTATGGCTACACCTTC. Combining the CDR3 with reference TRBV2 and TRBJ1-2 gives the whole variable domain EPEVTQTPSHQVTQMGQEVILRCVPISNHLYFYWYRQILGQKVEFLVSFYNNEISEKSEIFDDQFSVERPDGSNFTLKIRSTKLEDSAMYFCASRPFHQGQTNYGYTFGSGTRLTVV.

This clone occurred a few times. This sequence joins TRBV6-5 and TRBJ2-7, with 8 bases fitting TRBD1. This CDR3 spans 14 amino acids. Germline V CDR1 and CDR2: MNHEY, SVGAGI. J gave up 9 bases and V 0 bases, and 7 bases lay outside the gene matches. CDR3 in amino acids: CASSYSLTGEGQYF. The CDR3 coding sequence is TGTGCCAGCAGTTACTCGCTGACAGGGGAAGGGCAGTACTTC.

The CDR3, as DNA: TGCACCAGCAGCCGCCGCAGGAGCGGGCAAGAGACCCAGTACTTC. Protein product: CTSSRRRSGQETQYF. The V call is TRBV1, the J call TRBJ2-5; no DNA check was done on the table's D call, TRBD2. TRBV1 is given as a pseudogene. The length of the CDR3 is 15 residues.

The rearrangement uses TRBV5-6 and TRBJ2-1; 11 bases are shared with TRBD2. Germline CDR1 SGHDT, CDR2 YYEEEE. The CDR3 length is 17 residues. J was trimmed by 7 bases and V by 6 bases; bases with no gene match: 15. The CDR3 spells CASTITLAGGLINEQFF. The DNA of the CDR3 is TGTGCCAGCACCATCACCCTAGCGGGGGGCCTCATTAATGAGCAGTTCTTC.

The rearrangement uses TRBV7-2 and TRBJ2-5; 14 bases are shared with TRBD2. CDR1 is SGHTA and CDR2 is FQGNSA in the germline V gene. CDR3 length equals 17 residues. The junction had 15 bases not matched to a gene; V was cut back by 4 bases and J by 11 bases. The CDR3, as DNA: TGTGCCAGCAGCTCGCGCTCTGGGGGGACTAGCGGGGGAGCGCAGTACTTC. It yields the protein CASSSRSGGTSGGAQYF.

The chain couples TRBV7-7 to TRBJ2-7; D might be TRBD1 (7 bases). The CDR3 length is 13 residues. Germline lookup yields CDR1 SSHAT and CDR2 FNYEAQ (reference sequence). The CDR3, as DNA: TGTGCTAGCGGAAAGGGACAGACCTACGAGCAGTACTTC. It translates to CASGKGQTYEQYF.

This clone was counted only a few times. The gene calls are TRBV18 and TRBJ1-6; TRBD1 might be the D (5 bases). Germline lookup yields CDR1 KGHSH and CDR2 LQKENI. Trimming removed 5 bases at V and 10 bases at J, with 15 bases between. CDR3 length equals 14 residues. This CDR3 reads CASSSARDTSPLHF. The CDR3 nucleotides are TGTGCCAGCTCATCAGCCAGGGATACCTCACCCCTCCACTTT.

This chain joins TRBV7-2 and TRBJ2-5; 7 bases align to TRBD1. CDR3 length: 15 amino acids. The J segment lost 1 base and the V segment lost 5 bases, leaving 7 bases of the junction unmatched. Germline CDR1 reads SGHTA; CDR2 reads FQGNSA. CDR3 coding DNA: TGTGCCAGCAGCGTCGGGACAGCCGTCCAAGAGACCCAGTACTTC. It encodes CASSVGTAVQETQYF. Full variable domain (outside the CDR3, taken from reference TRBV7-2 and TRBJ2-5): GAGVSQSPSNKVTEKGKDVELRCDPISGHTALYWYRQSLGQGLEFLIYFQGNSAPDKSGLPSDRFSAERTGGSVSTLTIQRTQQEDSAVYLCASSVGTAVQETQYFGPGTRLLVL.

J is TRBJ2-4 and V is TRBV5-4; D is unclear. Per the germline V gene, CDR1 is SGHNT and CDR2 is YYREEE (reference sequence). V was trimmed by 9 bases and J by 0 bases, leaving 4 bases between them. CDR3 length: 11 residues. CDR3 nucleotide sequence: TGTGCCATCACAGCCAAAAACATTCAGTACTTC. Protein: CAITAKNIQYF.

This sequence joins TRBV7-8 and TRBJ1-1, with D unclear. V lost 5 bases, J lost 3 bases, and 4 bases lay in between. CDR1 is SGHVS and CDR2 is FQNEAQ in the germline V gene. The CDR3 has 11 residues. As DNA, the CDR3 is TGTGCCAGCAGCGTGGACACTGAAGCTTTCTTT. It translates to CASSVDTEAFF.

The genes are TRBV11-3 and TRBJ1-1, with D possibly TRBD1 on 5 matching bases. The CDR3 has 12 residues. Trimming pared 0 bases from V and 10 bases from J, leaving 9 bases between. Germline values: CDR1 SGHNT, CDR2 YENEEA. The CDR3 spells CASSLDAGRAFF. CDR3 nucleotides: TGTGCCAGCAGCTTAGATGCGGGGCGAGCTTTCTTT.

The chain combines TRBV6-5 with TRBJ2-7, with D tentatively TRBD1 or TRBD2 (5 bases each). Trimming shortened V by 5 bases and J by 6 bases, and 17 bases separated the two germline ends. Germline V gene lookup returns CDR1 MNHEY and CDR2 SVGAGI. The CDR3 consists of 14 residues. CDR3 protein: CASSRSGTASEQYF. The CDR3 nucleotides are TGTGCCAGCAGTCGATCCGGGACGGCAAGCGAGCAGTACTTC.

This chain links TRBV20-1 with TRBJ2-5; D gene uncertain. This CDR3 region has 11 residues. Trimming cost V 4 bases and J 3 bases, with 6 bases left between them. The germline gives CDR1 DFQATT, CDR2 SNEGSKA (reference sequence). Here the CDR3 reads CSATWEETQYF. DNA for the CDR3: TGCAGTGCTACCTGGGAAGAGACCCAGTACTTC.